This T cell receptor (beta chain) was profiled in a study of T cell responses to AZD1222 COVID-19 vaccine. Turning to this clone: Its antigen is as yet unknown.

Study-level findings and limits: Donors were mostly white British, more females; clonal diversity possibly underestimated. Repertoires were collected only later (after the peak T cell response had occurred).

The length of the CDR3 is 14 residues. The V gene end was trimmed by 5 bases and the J gene end by 6 bases; junction bases not matched to a gene: 5. CDR1 SGHTA and CDR2 FQGTGA come from the germline V gene. Sequencing used immunoSEQ multiplex PCR; TCRdb keeps in-frame clones, though not all of them. The sample lists tens of thousands of clones, about 90% occurring once. This sequence originates from an adult in good health. The chain has TRBV7-3 and TRBJ1-1, with 11 bases aligning to TRBD1. The sample was peripheral blood, taken on day 0 of MenACWY control vaccination. CDR3 DNA: TGTGCCAGCAGCCGGACAGGGGGCAACGCTGAAGCTTTCTTT. Its protein is CASSRTGGNAEAFF.